A single T cell receptor (beta chain) is shown here with its context. Its specificity is not known. Germline loops: CDR1 MNHEY, CDR2 SVGEGT. Trimming left V 5 bases short and J 2 bases short, with 13 bases between. The CDR3 sequence is 14 residues long. The source of the sample is a study of T cell responses to AZD1222 COVID-19 vaccine. Points from the study as a whole: At baseline, seropositivity was found in only a handful of AZD1222 recipients.

The assay was immunoSEQ multiplex PCR, and TCRdb's table has in-frame clones only and misses some. The repertoire has 150,000 to 200,000 clones, 91% of them found once; the top ten carry less than 5.5%. The chain links TRBV6-2 or TRBV6-3 to TRBJ2-7, with D perhaps assigned TRBD1 or TRBD2 (5 bases each). The source was peripheral blood, collected on day 0 of AZD1222 vaccination. The receptor was derived from an adult in good health. CDR3 bases: TGTGCCAGCAGTACCCGGGACCGGACCTACGAGCAGTACTTC. Translated: CASSTRDRTYEQYF.